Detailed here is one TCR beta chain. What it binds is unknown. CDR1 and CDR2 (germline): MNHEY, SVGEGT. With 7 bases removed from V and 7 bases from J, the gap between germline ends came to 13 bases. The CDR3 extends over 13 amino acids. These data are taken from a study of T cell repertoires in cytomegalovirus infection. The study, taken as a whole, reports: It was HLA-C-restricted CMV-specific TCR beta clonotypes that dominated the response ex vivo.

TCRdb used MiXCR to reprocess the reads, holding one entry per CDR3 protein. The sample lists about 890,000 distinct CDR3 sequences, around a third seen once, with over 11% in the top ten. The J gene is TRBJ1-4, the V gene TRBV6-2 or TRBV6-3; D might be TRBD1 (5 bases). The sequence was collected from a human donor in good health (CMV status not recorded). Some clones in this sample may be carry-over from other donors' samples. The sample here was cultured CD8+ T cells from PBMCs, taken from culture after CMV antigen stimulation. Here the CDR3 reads CASTKGRGEKLFF. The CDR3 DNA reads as TGTGCCAGCACCAAGGGGAGGGGTGAAAAACTGTTTTTT.